This TCR beta chain was recovered during a study of CD8 T cells in ankylosing spondylitis. Notes on the study in general: A motif in TCR beta, a set of roughly eight highly homologous variants, appeared characteristic of ankylosing spondylitis blood.

One entry per CDR3 protein results from TCRdb running MiXCR on the 5' RACE reads. The profile covers 450,000 to 550,000 distinct CDR3 sequences, with approximately 5% appearing a single time and under 4.5% taken by the ten largest. This clonotype was counted at least ten times. Its antigen is unidentified. J lost 5 bases, V lost 3 bases, and 1 base had no gene match. This CDR3 is 13 amino acids long. Germline V CDR1 and CDR2: DFQATT, SNEGSKA (reference sequence). The rearrangement uses TRBV20-1 and TRBJ1-5; 10 bases match TRBD1. The sequence was obtained from a male donor with ankylosing spondylitis. Sequencing was carried out using blood, either unsorted or a sorted T cell fraction (not recorded which). The CDR3 DNA reads TGCAGTGCTAGGGGGACAGGGGATCAGCCCCAGCATTTT. This sequence encodes CSARGTGDQPQHF.